The T cell receptor (beta chain) described here comes from a study of cytomegalovirus exposure and HLA in healthy donors (TCRdb year 2017). About the investigation overall: An earlier analysis of approximately 600 of the donors reported more than 250 Gb of sequence data and about 100 million unique TCR beta sequences from about 180 million T cells. To predict cytomegalovirus infection status, the study combined high-throughput TCR immunosequencing, statistical association of individual TCRs with disease status, and machine learning. In a later genetic analysis, genome-wide SNP genotypes for about three fifths of the roughly 670 donors were used, and that subset was treated as a discovery cohort. The study aimed to test whether cataloging public T cell receptors could reveal signatures of past pathogen exposure. A later analysis re-examined previously published TCR beta repertoires from roughly 650 donors and added high-resolution HLA genotyping to investigate patterns of TCR occurrence. All discovery cohort repertoires had been generated using a single sequencing platform. On average, roughly 250,000 unique TCR beta nucleotide sequences were sequenced per donor among fewer than 500 genotyped donors of the cohort, with about 19% of those sequences being non-productive. Roughly 320 gigabases of sequencing data and around 85 million unique TCR sequences made up an early release that covered several hundred HLA-typed donors. The study used immunosequencing to profile the T cell repertoires of approximately 640 subjects and linked those repertoires to cytomegalovirus serostatus. Because of strong linkage in the cohort, 5 or 6 DR-DQ haplotypes were treated as single units for association and clustering. The genetic ancestry cluster associated with self-reported Caucasian donors included 65% to 90% of the approximately 400 genotyped donors. Rather than drawing on any new phenotypic data, the later analysis identified candidate immune exposures from TCR beta sequences and the way those sequences occurred across donors. Along with the 666-subject first cohort, a separate validation cohort of about 110 different subjects was used. Alongside the repertoire data, information on donor age, sex, ethnicity and CMV serostatus was compiled. An earlier analysis of some 500 of the donors applied high-throughput TCR beta sequencing to assess whether each TCR beta V gene segment acted as functional or pseudogenic. Typing coverage differed by locus: A, B, C, DRB1 and DQB1 were typed in roughly 620-640 donors, DQA1 in 500 to 550, DPA1 in 600 to 610, and DPB1 in 450 to 480. HLA typing covered class I and class II loci at four-digit resolution.

Points on this clone: Its antigen specificity is not known.

The cohort comprised 710 or so healthy bone marrow donors. Cohort members were all nominally healthy when sampled, although unrecorded immune exposures were likely present. The donor was CMV seronegative and was included in the group of around 320 seronegative cohort members. Every donor gave a peripheral blood sample, and the peripheral blood mononuclear cells from that sample were used for TCR beta sequencing. The Qiagen DNeasy Blood Extraction Kit was used to extract genomic DNA from the blood cell samples. Counted from cysteine to phenylalanine, this CDR3 has 16 amino acids. The DNA shown is the 48-base CDR3, in frame from base 1. The germline V gene gives CDR1 as MNHNS and CDR2 as SASEGT. Relative to germline, V is missing 0 bases and J is missing 4 bases, with 6 bases of the junction outside any gene match. Results and caveats for the whole study, not just this receptor: In a later analysis, the rate of TCR association differed among HLA loci, with DRB1 alleles having the most associated TCRs and HLA-C alleles having the fewest. A later analysis reported that several top co-occurrence clusters appeared linked to parvovirus B19, influenza, CMV and Epstein-Barr virus. A later analysis found that most CMV-associated TCR beta chains appeared HLA-restricted, with HLA associations seemingly driven largely by CMV exposure. A further reported finding was that TCR beta sequences accurately predicted the HLA-A and HLA-B alleles for most subjects in the first cohort. Immune exposure information for the cohort was limited to CMV serostatus. Because HLA typing was unavailable for some donors at each locus, only the typed subset was used in association tests. An association between a missense DCLRE1C variant and V-gene and J-gene trimming of TCR beta chains was found in a later genetic analysis and replicated in an independent cohort. A later analysis found that HLA-associated TCR beta chains were more clonally expanded and had lower generation probabilities than equally common non-associated chains. Only TCR beta chains were sequenced in this cohort, and the absence of alpha or paired-chain data limited detectable features. Across donors, most TCR sequences were observed very rarely, whereas some public TCRs were present in many individuals. In the study, around 150 TCR beta chains were listed as associated with cytomegalovirus. A cluster of highly shared sequence variants was judged likely to be a technical artifact of the sequencing pipeline. Correlated functional status among segregating V segments might be attributable to linkage disequilibrium, but an unknown experimental factor could not be ruled out. Because counts were too low, around 17 rarely observed V segments, including chromosome 9 orphons, were left out of the earlier analysis of about 500 of the donors. Because the 87-base-pair reads could not distinguish some IMGT-functional V segments, including TRBV6-2 and TRBV6-3, those segments were excluded. In an earlier analysis of fewer than 700 of the donors, most TCR beta V segments appeared in productive rearrangements about 90% or about 30% of the time, broadly matching IMGT annotations. A later analysis associated 15,000 to 20,000 TCR beta sequences with specific HLA alleles at a false discovery rate of 0.05. According to the authors, the approach could potentially be generalized to other disease states and immunological phenotypes. According to a later genetic analysis, donors in an Asian-associated ancestry cluster had fewer N-insertions in productive TCRs than the approximately 610-donor mean. A few of the identified cytomegalovirus-associated TCR beta chains were confirmed in vitro to be specific for cytomegalovirus antigens. Assigning TCR associations to individual alleles was difficult when HLA alleles, especially DR and DQ, strongly co-occurred. The classifier was reported to diagnose cytomegalovirus status with high specificity and sensitivity in both the original and validation cohorts. Sequencing depth was assumed to be roughly uniform across donors in the presence/absence analyses, though that assumption may not hold.

Library construction relied on the immunoSEQ multiplex PCR assay. A mixture of 60 forward primers for TCR Vbeta segments and 13 reverse primers for TCR Jbeta segments was used in the multiplex PCR. A multiplex PCR assay on genomic DNA amplified the CDR3 region of rearranged TCR beta genes. The Illumina HiSeq System was used to sequence the amplified TCR beta libraries as 87-base-pair reads. The study's processing was this. A later analysis tallied around 82 million unique TCR beta chains across the 640 or so repertoires, and about 12 million of those chains were shared by two or more donors. Raw reads were error-corrected and collapsed into unique sequences with a nearest-neighbor algorithm that merged closely related sequences to remove PCR and sequencing errors. To assign V, D and J gene segments, CDR3 sequences were aligned to IMGT reference sequences. For a sequence to be retained, a match of at least six nucleotides to both a V gene segment and a J gene segment was required. Rearrangements were called productive when the CDR3 lacked stop codons and stayed in frame with V and J; all others were non-productive. CDR3 was defined according to IMGT convention as the region running from the second conserved V-encoded cysteine to the conserved J-encoded phenylalanine. The earlier analysis of approximately 500 of the donors excluded sequences that lacked an unambiguous match to a single V gene segment. In an earlier analysis of several hundred of the donors, V segments were called functional above 56.7% productive rearrangements and were called segregating when the between-donor standard deviation exceeded 5%. A statistical classification framework was developed to diagnose cytomegalovirus status using the catalog of TCR beta chain sequences. In a later analysis, TCR nucleotide sequences were compared against IMGT/GENE-DB human TR gene sequences so that V and J genes could be assigned. Using the TCRdist pipeline, a later analysis assigned CDR3 sequences along with most-parsimonious VDJ recombination scenarios. In a later analysis, each TCR beta chain was defined by its CDR3 amino acid sequence together with its V-gene family, and reads without a unique V-gene family were excluded. A later analysis removed 550 to 650 highly shared, low-generation-probability nucleotide sequences to deal with suspected cross-contamination and a sequencing artifact. In a later analysis, a clonal expansion index was calculated for each public chain from normalized within-repertoire ranks of inferred template counts. In a later analysis, generation probabilities were computed using a VDJ recombination model fitted to out-of-frame rearrangements, and the results were checked against IGoR. In a later analysis, hypergeometric tests were used to score TCR-TCR, TCR-HLA and TCR-CMV co-occurrence, with a repertoire-size bias correction applied to TCR pairs. In a later analysis, false discovery rates were estimated by permuting HLA or CMV assignments 20 times. In a later analysis, co-occurring TCRs were grouped using DBSCAN, and TCRdist sequence similarity was added for clustering within HLA-allele-positive subsets. For co-occurrence clustering, repertoires with fewer than 30,000 or more than 120,000 public chains were excluded, along with roughly five repertoires with anomalous nucleotide sharing. TCRdb took this table from immuneACCESS and kept in-frame rearrangements with V and J called. Such tables lack part of the clones; where checked against another copy, unresolved V genes explain under half of the gap, and the rest is unexplained. D and trimming were read from the DNA, whereas the V and J calls and clone size are those reported in that table. This sample's table contains some 75,000 clones. Together, the top ten hold approximately 5.4% of the sample.

The specimen was PBMCs. The chain is encoded by TRBV6-1 joined to TRBJ1-5; a stretch of 7 junction bases matches TRBD1. This TCR was sampled from a man aged 35-49 years in good health and CMV-seronegative. Read as DNA, the sequence is TGTGCCAGCAGTGAAGCGGACAGGCGACGGAATCAGCCCCAGCATTTT. Its translation reads: CASSEADRRRNQPQHF.